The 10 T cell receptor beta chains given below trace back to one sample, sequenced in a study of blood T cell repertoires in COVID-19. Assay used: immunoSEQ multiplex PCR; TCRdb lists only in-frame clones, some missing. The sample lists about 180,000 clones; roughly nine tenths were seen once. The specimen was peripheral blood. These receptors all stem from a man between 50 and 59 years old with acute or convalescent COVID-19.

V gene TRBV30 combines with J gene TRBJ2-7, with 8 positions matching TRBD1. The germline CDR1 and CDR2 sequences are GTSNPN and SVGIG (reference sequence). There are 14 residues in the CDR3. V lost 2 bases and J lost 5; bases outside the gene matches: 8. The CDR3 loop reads CAWSSQGALDEQYF. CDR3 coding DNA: TGTGCCTGGAGTTCCCAGGGGGCTCTCGACGAGCAGTACTTC.

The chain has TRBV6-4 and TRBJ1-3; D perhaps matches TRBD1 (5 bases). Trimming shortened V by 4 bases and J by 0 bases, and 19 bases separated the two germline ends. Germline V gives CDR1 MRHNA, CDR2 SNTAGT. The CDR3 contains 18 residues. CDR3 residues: CASSVNRGHKSSGNTIYF. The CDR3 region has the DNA TGTGCCAGCAGTGTAAATAGAGGACACAAGAGCTCTGGAAACACCATATATTTT.

CDR3 sequence (DNA): TGCAGTGCTAGTGGGGGACAGGGACCCTCCTACAATGAGCAGTTCTTC. It specifies CSASGGQGPSYNEQFF. The chain employs TRBV20-1 and TRBJ2-1, with 9 bases identical to TRBD1. Germline lookup yields CDR1 DFQATT and CDR2 SNEGSKA (reference sequence). This CDR3 comprises 16 residues. Trimming removed 3 bases from V and 0 bases from J; junction bases left unmatched: 6.

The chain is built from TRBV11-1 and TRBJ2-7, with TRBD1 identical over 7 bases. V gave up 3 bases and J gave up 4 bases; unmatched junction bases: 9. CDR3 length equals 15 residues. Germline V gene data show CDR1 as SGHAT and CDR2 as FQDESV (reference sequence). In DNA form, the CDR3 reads TGTGCCAGCAGCTTCTTCGGCCAGGGGGAGTACGAGCAGTACTTC. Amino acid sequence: CASSFFGQGEYEQYF.

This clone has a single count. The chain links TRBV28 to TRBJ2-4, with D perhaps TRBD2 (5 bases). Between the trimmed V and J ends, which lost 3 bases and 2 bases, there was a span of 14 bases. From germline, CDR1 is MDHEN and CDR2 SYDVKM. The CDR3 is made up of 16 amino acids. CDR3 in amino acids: CASSFPLAGPKNIQYF. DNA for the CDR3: TGTGCCAGCAGTTTCCCCCTGGCGGGTCCCAAAAACATTCAGTACTTC.

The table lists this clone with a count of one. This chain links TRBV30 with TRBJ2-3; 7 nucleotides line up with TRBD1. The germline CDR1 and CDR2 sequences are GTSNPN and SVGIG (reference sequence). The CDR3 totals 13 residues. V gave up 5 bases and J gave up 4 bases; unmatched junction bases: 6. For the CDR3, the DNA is TGTGCCTGGTCCGTAGACAGGGCAGATACGCAGTATTTT. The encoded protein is CAWSVDRADTQYF.

The CDR3 protein is CATSDYGGAYNEQFF. The CDR3 nucleotides are TGTGCCACCAGTGATTACGGGGGGGCGTACAATGAGCAGTTCTTC. This chain links TRBV24-1 with TRBJ2-1; 8 positions match TRBD2. The CDR3 covers 15 residues. With 2 bases clipped from V and 4 bases from J, the junction kept 3 bases outside the gene matches. Germline CDR1 and CDR2: KGHDR and SFDVKD.

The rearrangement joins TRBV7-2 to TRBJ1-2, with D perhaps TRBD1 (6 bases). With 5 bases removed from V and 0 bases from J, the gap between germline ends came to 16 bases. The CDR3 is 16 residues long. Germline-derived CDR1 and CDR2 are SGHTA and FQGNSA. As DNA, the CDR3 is TGTGCCAGCAGCCCTAGGGGGGGCTCTCCTAACTATGGCTACACCTTC. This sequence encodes CASSPRGGSPNYGYTF.

The CDR3 reads CASSPPDRRPYEQYF. The CDR3 nucleotides are TGTGCCAGCTCACCACCTGACAGGAGGCCCTACGAGCAGTACTTC. This chain uses TRBV18 with TRBJ2-7, with a possible D match to TRBD1 (6 bases). The CDR3 has 15 residues. CDR1 and CDR2 (germline): KGHSH, LQKENI. Trimming left V 0 bases short and J 2 bases short, with 11 bases between.

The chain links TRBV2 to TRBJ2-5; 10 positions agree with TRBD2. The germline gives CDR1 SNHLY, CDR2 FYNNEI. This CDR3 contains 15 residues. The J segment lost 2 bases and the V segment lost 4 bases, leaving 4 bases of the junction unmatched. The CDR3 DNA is TGTGCCAGCAGTGCCTTAGCGGGGGGACAAGAGACCCAGTACTTC. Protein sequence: CASSALAGGQETQYF. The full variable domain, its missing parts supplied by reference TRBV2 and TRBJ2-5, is EPEVTQTPSHQVTQMGQEVILRCVPISNHLYFYWYRQILGQKVEFLVSFYNNEISEKSEIFDDQFSVERPDGSNFTLKIRSTKLEDSAMYFCASSALAGGQETQYFGPGTRLLVL.